The rows below give T cell receptor beta chains drawn from one sample of a study of CD8+CD57+ T cells in acquired aplastic anemia. A single record per CDR3 protein comes from TCRdb applying MiXCR to the reads. The table records some 170,000 distinct CDR3 sequences, roughly 43% of them present only once. Material for sequencing was sorted CD4+, CD8+, or CD8+CD57+ T cells (not recorded which) from PBMCs. These receptor sequences come from a human donor with aplastic anemia. Each CDR3 is given with its conserved first and last residue. Each record gives: V gene, D gene, J gene, clone size, CDR3 DNA, CDR3 protein. The D gene is left open where the match is weak. Clone size, where shown, is once, few, many, or a class for clones that have expanded.

v_gene: TRBV29-1
d_gene: .
j_gene: TRBJ2-1
abundance: .
CDR3nt: TGCAGCGTCGGTAACTACAATGAGCAGTTCTTC
CDR3aa: CSVGNYNEQFF

v_gene: TRBV7-3
d_gene: .
j_gene: TRBJ2-1
abundance: many
CDR3nt: TGTGCCAGCAGCAACCCCCCCGGGCCCCAGTTCTTC
CDR3aa: CASSNPPGPQFF

v_gene: TRBV7-2
d_gene: TRBD2
j_gene: TRBJ2-2
abundance: many
CDR3nt: TGTGCCAGCAGCTTAAATGGGCTAGCGGTTACCGGGGAGCTGTTTTTT
CDR3aa: CASSLNGLAVTGELFF

v_gene: TRBV12-3/TRBV12-4
d_gene: .
j_gene: TRBJ1-5
abundance: .
CDR3nt: TGTGCCAGCAGTTTCCTCCCTCCGGGACGGCTTTTGATTCAGCCCCAGCATTTT
CDR3aa: CASSFLPPGRLLIQPQHF

v_gene: TRBV25-1
d_gene: .
j_gene: TRBJ1-2
abundance: .
CDR3nt: TGTGCCAGCAGTGAAGGGGGCCTCCGAACTGGAAACACCTTC
CDR3aa: CASSEGGLRTGNTF

v_gene: TRBV29-1
d_gene: .
j_gene: TRBJ2-2
abundance: .
CDR3nt: TGCAGCGTTGCTCCATTACTGGCGACCGGGGAGCTGTTTTTT
CDR3aa: CSVAPLLATGELFF

v_gene: TRBV12-3/TRBV12-4
d_gene: TRBD2
j_gene: TRBJ2-3
abundance: few
CDR3nt: TGTGCCAGCAGCAATTATGAGGCGGGGGGCTTTCACACAGATACGCAGTATTTT
CDR3aa: CASSNYEAGGFHTDTQYF

v_gene: TRBV6-2/TRBV6-3
d_gene: .
j_gene: TRBJ1-2
abundance: few
CDR3nt: TGTGCCAGCGGGTCCGTTGGAGGCTACACCTTC
CDR3aa: CASGSVGGYTF

v_gene: TRBV7-9
d_gene: .
j_gene: TRBJ2-3
abundance: .
CDR3nt: TGTGCCAGCGGCCAGGGAACAGATACGCAGTATTTT
CDR3aa: CASGQGTDTQYF

v_gene: TRBV11-2
d_gene: .
j_gene: TRBJ1-5
abundance: many
CDR3nt: TGTGCCAGCAGCGAGGGCGCTCATAGCAATCAGCCCCAGCATTTT
CDR3aa: CASSEGAHSNQPQHF

v_gene: TRBV9
d_gene: TRBD1
j_gene: TRBJ2-2
abundance: .
CDR3nt: TGTGCCAGCAGCGTCACAACAGGGGGGAGGACCGGGGAGCTGTTTTTT
CDR3aa: CASSVTTGGRTGELFF

v_gene: TRBV24-1
d_gene: TRBD1
j_gene: TRBJ2-7
abundance: .
CDR3nt: TGTGCCACCAGTGAAACGACAGGGGCCTACGAGCAGTACTTC
CDR3aa: CATSETTGAYEQYF

v_gene: TRBV27
d_gene: TRBD1
j_gene: TRBJ2-3
abundance: few
CDR3nt: TGTGCCAGCAGTTTCACGGACAGGGGGACAGATACGCAGTATTTT
CDR3aa: CASSFTDRGTDTQYF

v_gene: TRBV29-1
d_gene: .
j_gene: TRBJ2-1
abundance: .
CDR3nt: TGCAGCGTTTGGCAGGGCAGGAATGAGCAGTTCTTC
CDR3aa: CSVWQGRNEQFF

v_gene: TRBV29-1
d_gene: .
j_gene: TRBJ1-2
abundance: .
CDR3nt: TGCCTCGCAGGGGACAATGGCTACACCTTC
CDR3aa: CLAGDNGYTF

v_gene: TRBV5-5
d_gene: .
j_gene: TRBJ2-5
abundance: many
CDR3nt: TGTGCCAGCAGCGGGGCAGGGACACCGACGGGAGAGACCCAGTACTTC
CDR3aa: CASSGAGTPTGETQYF

v_gene: TRBV25-1
d_gene: .
j_gene: TRBJ1-6
abundance: .
CDR3nt: TGTGCCAGCAGTGAACCAAGGGCTCAAGGAGCAGCCCTCTACTTT
CDR3aa: CASSEPRAQGAALYF

v_gene: TRBV20-1
d_gene: .
j_gene: TRBJ2-1
abundance: .
CDR3nt: TGCAGTGCTAGACCCTGGGATGAGCAGTTCTTC
CDR3aa: CSARPWDEQFF

v_gene: TRBV5-1
d_gene: .
j_gene: TRBJ1-1
abundance: .
CDR3nt: TGCGCCAGCAGTTCCGGGCTTTCGAACACTGAAGCTTTCTTT
CDR3aa: CASSSGLSNTEAFF

v_gene: TRBV20-1
d_gene: .
j_gene: TRBJ2-5
abundance: .
CDR3nt: TGCAGTGCCAGCTCACCACCGAGAGGGGGGGAAGAGACCCAGTACTTC
CDR3aa: CSASSPPRGGEETQYF

v_gene: TRBV6-1
d_gene: .
j_gene: TRBJ1-2
abundance: many
CDR3nt: TGTGCCAGCAGTGGACCAGAGGGCTACACCTTC
CDR3aa: CASSGPEGYTF

v_gene: TRBV2
d_gene: TRBD1
j_gene: TRBJ2-2
abundance: many
CDR3nt: TGTGCCAGCAGTACGCGGACAGGGAGCACCGGGGAGCTGTTTTTT
CDR3aa: CASSTRTGSTGELFF

v_gene: TRBV24-1
d_gene: .
j_gene: TRBJ1-5
abundance: .
CDR3nt: TGTGCCACCAGTGATATGGGGGCGAATCAGCCCCAGCATTTT
CDR3aa: CATSDMGANQPQHF

v_gene: TRBV15
d_gene: .
j_gene: TRBJ2-7
abundance: .
CDR3nt: TGTGCCACCAGCAGAGTGGACTCCCACGAGCAGTACTTC
CDR3aa: CATSRVDSHEQYF

v_gene: TRBV20-1
d_gene: .
j_gene: TRBJ2-7
abundance: .
CDR3nt: TGCAGTGCCTCACTTGGCTGGGTAACCTACGAGCAGTACTTC
CDR3aa: CSASLGWVTYEQYF

v_gene: TRBV7-6
d_gene: .
j_gene: TRBJ1-2
abundance: .
CDR3nt: TGTGCCAGCAGCCCCGACGGATATGGCTACACCTTC
CDR3aa: CASSPDGYGYTF

v_gene: TRBV2
d_gene: .
j_gene: TRBJ1-5
abundance: many
CDR3nt: TGTGCCAGCGGCCGGGAGAGCAATCAGCCCCAGCATTTT
CDR3aa: CASGRESNQPQHF

v_gene: TRBV11-3
d_gene: .
j_gene: TRBJ1-1
abundance: many
CDR3nt: TGTGCCAGCAGCTTCGGGGGGAACACTGAAGCTTTCTTT
CDR3aa: CASSFGGNTEAFF

v_gene: TRBV5-5
d_gene: .
j_gene: TRBJ2-3
abundance: many
CDR3nt: TGTGCCAGCAGCCAACAAGATACGCAGTATTTT
CDR3aa: CASSQQDTQYF

v_gene: TRBV9
d_gene: .
j_gene: TRBJ2-2
abundance: .
CDR3nt: TGTGCCAGCAGCGTAATGGGGGCCAACACCGGGGAGCTGTTTTTT
CDR3aa: CASSVMGANTGELFF

v_gene: TRBV20-1
d_gene: .
j_gene: TRBJ1-1
abundance: .
CDR3nt: TGCAGTGCTTTCGCCACAGGGTCTGAAGCTTTCTTT
CDR3aa: CSAFATGSEAFF

v_gene: TRBV7-8
d_gene: .
j_gene: TRBJ2-1
abundance: .
CDR3nt: TGTGCCAGCAGCTTAGCGGGTGGGGATGAGCAGTTCTTC
CDR3aa: CASSLAGGDEQFF

v_gene: TRBV7-6
d_gene: .
j_gene: TRBJ2-1
abundance: .
CDR3nt: TGTGCCAGCAGCTTGGGAACAGGGACCCTCAATGAGCAGTTCTTC
CDR3aa: CASSLGTGTLNEQFF

v_gene: TRBV5-1
d_gene: TRBD2
j_gene: TRBJ2-1
abundance: many
CDR3nt: TGCGCCAGCAGCTACCGGGAGGGGCATGAGCAGTTCTTC
CDR3aa: CASSYREGHEQFF

v_gene: TRBV27
d_gene: .
j_gene: TRBJ1-6
abundance: many
CDR3nt: TGTGCCAGCAGTCCCGCCGATTCACCCCTCCACTTT
CDR3aa: CASSPADSPLHF

v_gene: TRBV5-1
d_gene: TRBD1
j_gene: TRBJ1-1
abundance: .
CDR3nt: TGCGCCAGCAGCTTGGACGGTAGGACAGGGGTATTTGACACTGAAGCTTTCTTT
CDR3aa: CASSLDGRTGVFDTEAFF

v_gene: TRBV2
d_gene: TRBD2
j_gene: TRBJ2-5
abundance: .
CDR3nt: TGTGCCAGCAGTTTACTAGCGGGGAGGGAGACCCAGTACTTC
CDR3aa: CASSLLAGRETQYF

v_gene: TRBV19
d_gene: TRBD2
j_gene: TRBJ2-1
abundance: many
CDR3nt: TGTGCCAGTAGACTAGCGGGGGGCTTCTACAATGAGCAGTTCTTC
CDR3aa: CASRLAGGFYNEQFF

v_gene: TRBV12-3/TRBV12-4
d_gene: TRBD1
j_gene: TRBJ1-1
abundance: .
CDR3nt: TGTGCCAGCAGTTTATTTCAGGGGGCGACTGAAGCTTTCTTT
CDR3aa: CASSLFQGATEAFF

v_gene: TRBV6-5
d_gene: .
j_gene: TRBJ2-1
abundance: many
CDR3nt: TGTGCCAGCAGTTACCGGGACAATGAGCAGTTCTTC
CDR3aa: CASSYRDNEQFF